This T cell receptor beta chain was obtained from a study of CD4 T cells in relation to SARS-CoV-2 and coronaviruses. Overall study context: No peptide or an HIV-1 Nef peptide pool served as negative control.

Note on this clone: Its antigen remains unidentified.

Before the COVID-19 pandemic, during about 2010-2018, CD4+ T cells were taken from unexposed donors. After roughly ten days of culture, CD4+ T cells were isolated. Half the medium was replaced with IL-2 medium on days 3 and 7. The data were produced by immunoSEQ multiplex PCR, yet TCRdb's version contains in-frame clones alone and is incomplete. Of about 31,000 clones in the sample, about 78% were seen once. The V gene lost 3 bases and the J gene lost 0 bases, with 14 bases spanning the gap. This CDR3 has 16 amino acids. Germline V gives CDR1 SGHNT, CDR2 YYREEE (reference sequence). The chain links TRBV5-4 to TRBJ2-3, with D possibly being TRBD1 or TRBD2 (6 bases each). The sequenced sample consisted of CD4+ T cells from PBMCs, cultured in vitro. The TCR comes from a human donor in good health. The CDR3 DNA reads as TGTGCCAGCAGCTCTGAGGGGGGACCTAGCACAGATACGCAGTATTTT. Protein product: CASSSEGGPSTDTQYF.